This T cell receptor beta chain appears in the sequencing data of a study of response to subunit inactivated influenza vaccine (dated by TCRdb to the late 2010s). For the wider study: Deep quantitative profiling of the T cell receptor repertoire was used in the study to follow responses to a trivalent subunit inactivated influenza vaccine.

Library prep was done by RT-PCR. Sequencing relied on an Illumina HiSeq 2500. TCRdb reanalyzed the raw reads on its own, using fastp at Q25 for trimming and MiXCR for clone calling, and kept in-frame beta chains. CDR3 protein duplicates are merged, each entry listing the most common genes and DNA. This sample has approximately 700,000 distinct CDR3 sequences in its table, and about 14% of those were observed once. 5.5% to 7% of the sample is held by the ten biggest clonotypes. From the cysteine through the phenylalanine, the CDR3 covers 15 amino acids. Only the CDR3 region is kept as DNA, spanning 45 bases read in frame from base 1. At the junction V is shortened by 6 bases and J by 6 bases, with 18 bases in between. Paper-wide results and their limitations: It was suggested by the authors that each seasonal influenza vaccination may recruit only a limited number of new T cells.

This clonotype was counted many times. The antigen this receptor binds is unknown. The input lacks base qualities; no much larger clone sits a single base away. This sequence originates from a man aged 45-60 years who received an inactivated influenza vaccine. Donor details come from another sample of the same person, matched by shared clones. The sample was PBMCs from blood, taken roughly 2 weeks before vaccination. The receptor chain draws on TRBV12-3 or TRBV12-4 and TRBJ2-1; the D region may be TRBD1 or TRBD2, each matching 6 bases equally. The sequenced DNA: TGTGCCAGCAGATTTGGATGGGGGGCCACCAATGAGCAGTTCTTC. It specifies CASRFGWGATNEQFF.